Below are 9 T cell receptor beta chains sequenced from a single sample in a study of blood T cell repertoires in COVID-19. Data came from immunoSEQ multiplex PCR; TCRdb stores just in-frame clones and leaves some out. Found here are roughly 330,000 clones, 87% of them singletons; the top ten hold about 5.2%. Source material: PBMCs or T cells enriched from blood (not recorded which). All receptors come from a woman in her 30s who had recovered from COVID-19.

V and J are TRBV27 and TRBJ1-1; 7 bases map to TRBD1. Unmatched junction bases numbered 10, after V lost 8 bases and J lost 1 base. This CDR3 is 15 amino acids long. The germline gives CDR1 MNHEY, CDR2 SMNVEV (reference sequence). Here the CDR3 reads CASPRLGTANTEAFF. CDR3 bases: TGTGCCAGCCCGAGATTAGGGACAGCGAACACTGAAGCTTTCTTT.

This sequence joins TRBV9 and TRBJ1-2, with 9 bases aligning to TRBD1. V lost 3 bases, J lost 5 bases, and 8 bases stayed unmatched. The CDR3 runs 15 residues. Germline values: CDR1 SGDLS, CDR2 YYNGEE. The CDR3 DNA reads as TGTGCCAGCAGCGAGGGGACAGGGTTCCGTTATGGCTACACCTTC. Protein sequence: CASSEGTGFRYGYTF.

The CDR3 region is CACYRAGHPGETQYF. CDR3 DNA: TGTGCCTGCTACCGGGCGGGTCACCCTGGGGAGACCCAGTACTTC. The gene calls are TRBV7-8 and TRBJ2-5, with D perhaps matching TRBD2 (5 bases). The CDR3 totals 15 residues. The germline CDR1 and CDR2 sequences are SGHVS and FQNEAQ. V was shortened by 11 bases and J by 5 bases, with 24 bases between the two germline ends.

This clone was observed a handful of times. The CDR3: CASSFRGVMGNEQFF. The CDR3 DNA reads TGTGCCAGCAGCTTCCGGGGAGTAATGGGCAATGAGCAGTTCTTC. J is TRBJ2-1 and V is TRBV11-2; TRBD2 is a possible D gene (5 bases). The CDR3 consists of 15 residues. The germline gives CDR1 SGHAT, CDR2 FQNNGV. V shed 3 bases and J shed 6 bases, with 15 bases lying between them.

This rearrangement joins TRBV7-3 to TRBJ1-6; D might be TRBD1 (6 bases). The CDR3 covers 14 residues. Trimming stripped 5 bases from V and 10 bases from J, with 15 bases between. Germline loops: CDR1 SGHTA, CDR2 FQGTGA. The CDR3 nucleotides are TGTGCCAGCAGCACCGGGACAACGGGCTCACCCCTCCACTTT. Protein product: CASSTGTTGSPLHF.

The gene calls are TRBV7-2 and TRBJ1-1; D gene uncertain. Trimming cost V 4 bases and J 4 bases, with 16 bases left between them. The germline V gene has CDR1 SGHTA and CDR2 FQGNSA. The CDR3 covers 15 residues. CDR3 DNA sequence: TGTGCCAGCAGCTGGGTCCGGGAACCGGGCACTGAAGCTTTCTTT. This translates into CASSWVREPGTEAFF.

The rearrangement uses TRBV7-6 and TRBJ2-3; no reliable D call. The CDR3 loop spans 13 amino acids. V was clipped by 4 bases and J by 9 bases, with 14 bases between them. In germline, CDR1 is SGHVS, CDR2 FNYEAQ. The CDR3 spells CASSYSPSETQYF. CDR3 DNA: TGTGCCAGCAGCTATAGCCCCTCGGAGACGCAGTATTTT.

This clone was detected only once. J is TRBJ1-5 and V is TRBV28; TRBD1 aligns across 8 bases. The V and J ends lost 5 bases and 6 bases, in that order; junction bases with no gene match: 3. Per germline, CDR1 MDHEN and CDR2 SYDVKM. There are 13 residues in the CDR3. This CDR3 reads CASSTGGPQPQHF. The CDR3 nucleotides read TGTGCCAGCAGTACAGGGGGGCCTCAGCCCCAGCATTTT.

This sequence joins TRBV6-2 or TRBV6-3 and TRBJ2-2; D might be TRBD1 (5 bases). Germline values: CDR1 MNHEY, CDR2 SVGEGT. Trimming stripped 6 bases from V and 12 bases from J, with 20 bases between. There are 14 residues in the CDR3. The CDR3 DNA sequence: TGTGCCAGCAGCCGATCGGCAGGGTTGGAGAAGCTGTTTTTT. As protein: CASSRSAGLEKLFF.